This T cell receptor (beta chain) was retrieved from a study of blood T cell repertoires in COVID-19. The wider study: Sources were T cells, B-cell-depleted T cells, or PBMCs; the material itself was cDNA or gDNA.

Trimming took 0 bases from V and 3 from J; bases not matched to a gene: 1. The CDR3 consists of 15 residues. The V gene's germline CDR1 is SGHRS and CDR2 YFSETQ. Original handling: From reference gene primer amplification, estimates of nucleated cell counts were derived. Assay: immunoSEQ multiplex PCR; the TCRdb copy retains only in-frame clones and omits some. That table furnishes V, J and clone size, whereas the DNA furnished D and trimming. The sample lists more than 80,000 clones, over 80% occurring once. Sequencing was carried out using peripheral blood. This receptor was taken from a woman aged 65 to 85 with acute or convalescent COVID-19. V usage is TRBV5-1 and J usage is TRBJ1-5, with TRBD1 identical over 9 bases. CDR3 protein: CASSLGTGVNQPQHF. CDR3 bases: TGCGCCAGCAGCTTGGGGACAGGGGTCAATCAGCCCCAGCATTTT. The whole variable domain, filled in from reference TRBV5-1 and TRBJ1-5, reads KAGVTQTPRYLIKTRGQQVTLSCSPISGHRSVSWYQQTPGQGLQFLFEYFSETQRNKGNFPGRFSGRQFSNSRSEMNVSTLELGDSALYLCASSLGTGVNQPQHFGDGTRLSIL.